Below are 31 T cell receptor beta chains sequenced from a single sample in a study of identical twins. TCRdb ran MiXCR on the 5' RACE reads and lists one entry per CDR3 protein. The data hold fewer than 250,000 distinct CDR3 sequences, with roughly 10% observed a single time. The source material was memory (CD45RO+) T cells sorted from blood. The receptor source for this set is a woman in her late teens or twenties in good health.

The rearrangement joins TRBV7-3 to TRBJ2-2; D remains ambiguous. Trimming cost V 3 bases and J 3 bases, with 11 bases left between them. Germline CDR1 is SGHTA and CDR2 is FQGTGA. This CDR3 is 15 amino acids long. The CDR3 bases are TGTGCCAGCAGCTTGGGCCCCTTGGACACCGGGGAGCTGTTTTTT. It encodes CASSLGPLDTGELFF.

The V and J genes are TRBV6-6 and TRBJ2-7, with D perhaps TRBD2 (6 bases). V was cut by 2 bases and J by 3 bases, with 20 bases left in between. This CDR3 is built from 17 residues. From germline, CDR1 is MNHNY and CDR2 SVGAGI (reference sequence). CDR3 sequence reads: CASSYNPGLNRIYEQYF. The CDR3 region has the DNA TGTGCCAGCAGTTACAACCCGGGACTGAATAGGATCTACGAGCAGTACTTC.

This clonotype was seen a few times. The CDR3 here is CASSLSSGAYTEAFF. CDR3 sequence (DNA): TGCGCCAGCAGCCTATCGAGTGGGGCATACACTGAAGCTTTCTTT. V is TRBV5-1 and J is TRBJ1-1; a possible D gene is TRBD1 (5 bases). Trimming took off 4 bases at V and 3 bases at J, with 16 bases between the two ends. The V gene's germline CDR1 is SGHRS and CDR2 YFSETQ. This CDR3 is built from 15 residues.

The rearrangement uses TRBV20-1 and TRBJ2-2; D not resolved. The germline V and J ends were trimmed by 3 bases and 5 bases, with 13 bases remaining between them. The CDR3 sequence is 14 residues long. The V gene's germline CDR1 is DFQATT and CDR2 SNEGSKA (reference sequence). The CDR3 coding sequence is TGCAGTGCTAGCCGGCCGGCCTCAACCGGGGAGCTGTTTTTT. Its translation is CSASRPASTGELFF.

This clonotype has just a few counts. V gene TRBV3-1 combines with J gene TRBJ2-5, with a possible D match to TRBD1 (5 bases). Germline lookup yields CDR1 LGHDT and CDR2 YNNKEL (reference sequence). The CDR3 has 11 residues. V was shortened by 10 bases and J by 5 bases, with 11 bases between the two germline ends. CDR3 DNA: TGTGCCACCTCAGGGTCGGAGACCCAGTACTTC. It is translated as CATSGSETQYF.

The chain has TRBV20-1 and TRBJ1-2; D not resolved. Trimming took off 2 bases at V and 8 bases at J, with 9 bases between the two ends. The CDR3 length is 11 residues. Germline V gives CDR1 DFQATT, CDR2 SNEGSKA (reference sequence). In nucleotides, the CDR3 is TGCAGTGCTAGATTGATAGGCGGCTACACCTTC. It encodes CSARLIGGYTF.

This clonotype was counted a few times. V and J are TRBV6-5 and TRBJ1-2; D remains unclear. Germline V gives CDR1 MNHEY, CDR2 SVGAGI. Trimming cost V 0 bases and J 8 bases, with 13 bases left between them. The CDR3 extends over 14 amino acids. The chain's CDR3 is CASSYSTALGGYTF. The CDR3 bases are TGTGCCAGCAGTTACTCTACGGCACTTGGGGGCTACACCTTC.

In its sample, this clonotype was seen many times. V gene TRBV6-1 combines with J gene TRBJ2-7; 9 positions match TRBD1. J was trimmed by 3 bases and V by 6 bases; bases with no gene match: 6. Germline V gives CDR1 MNHNS, CDR2 SASEGT. This CDR3 contains 14 residues. CDR3 in amino acids: CASRSGTGFYEQYF. CDR3 coding DNA: TGTGCCAGCAGATCCGGGACAGGGTTCTACGAGCAGTACTTC.

V is TRBV7-2 and J is TRBJ2-5, with 7 bases that match TRBD1. This CDR3 is 14 amino acids long. After removal of 8 bases from V and 1 base from J, the junction contained 7 bases not matched to a gene. Germline lookup yields CDR1 SGHTA and CDR2 FQGNSA. The CDR3 bases are TGTGCCAGCCTACGACAGGGCCTCCAAGAGACCCAGTACTTC. This encodes CASLRQGLQETQYF.

This chain uses TRBV4-3 with TRBJ1-2; no reliable D call. Germline CDR1 LGHNA, CDR2 YSLEER. CDR3 length: 15 residues. The ends were cut back, 0 bases at V and 7 bases at J, with 15 bases in the middle. The DNA for the CDR3 is TGCGCCAGCAGCCAAGAGTACGGCCCGCCGGGTGGCTACACCTTC. Its translation is CASSQEYGPPGGYTF.

This clonotype was counted a few times. The V call is TRBV20-1, the J call TRBJ2-1, with 13 bases fitting TRBD2. Per the germline V gene, CDR1 is DFQATT and CDR2 is SNEGSKA (reference sequence). The CDR3 runs to 14 residues. The V segment lost 6 bases and the J segment 9 bases; nucleotides outside the gene matches: 8. Written as DNA, the CDR3 is TGCAGTGCGCAACTAGCGGGAGGGCCCAGTGAGCAGTTCTTC. It translates to CSAQLAGGPSEQFF.

With respect to this clonotype: At one of its ends the junction is not consistent with the germline gene, which may arise from a read error. The V gene is TRBV6-4, the J gene TRBJ2-3; 8 bases are shared with TRBD2. The CDR3 contains 15 residues. In germline, CDR1 is MRHNA, CDR2 SNTAGT. The CDR3: CASSDSSGSTDTHYF. For the CDR3, the DNA is TGTGCCAGCAGTGACTCGAGCGGGAGCACAGATACGCATTATTTT.

V gene TRBV6-1 combines with J gene TRBJ2-3, with 10 bases matching TRBD2. This CDR3 is built from 15 residues. The J segment lost 7 bases and the V segment lost 5 bases, leaving 9 bases of the junction unmatched. The germline V gene encodes CDR1 MNHNS and CDR2 SASEGT. The CDR3 region has the DNA TGTGCCAGCAGTCTAAGCGGGAGGGGGACGAATACGCAGTATTTT. It translates to CASSLSGRGTNTQYF.

This clonotype was observed many times. The chain joins TRBV12-3 or TRBV12-4 to TRBJ1-1; D call uncertain. V lost 7 bases and J 7 bases, leaving 13 bases between the germline ends. The CDR3 is 12 residues long. CDR3 sequence (DNA): TGTGCCAGCAAGGCGTCTTGGGGTGAAGCTTTCTTT. Translated: CASKASWGEAFF.

This clonotype was seen more than once but under ten times. The V and J genes are TRBV7-9 and TRBJ2-3; a weak D match, TRBD2 (5 bases). Germline V CDR1 and CDR2: SEHNR, FQNEAQ (reference sequence). This CDR3 spans 13 amino acids. Trimming shortened V by 2 bases and J by 9 bases, and 12 bases separated the two germline ends. The CDR3 loop is CASSLFGLGTQYF. As DNA, the CDR3 is TGTGCCAGCAGCTTATTCGGACTGGGAACGCAGTATTTT.

The V and J genes are TRBV6-1 and TRBJ1-2; possibly TRBD1 for D (5 bases). Trimming took 6 bases from V and 2 from J, leaving 16 bases between them. CDR1 is MNHNS and CDR2 is SASEGT in the germline V gene. CDR3 length: 15 amino acids. The CDR3 loop reads CASSPTRGFNYGYTF. Here the CDR3 DNA reads TGTGCCAGCAGCCCGACAAGGGGATTCAACTATGGCTACACCTTC.

Ten or more counts support this clonotype. This rearrangement joins TRBV5-1 to TRBJ1-1; 7 nucleotides align to TRBD1. CDR1 and CDR2 (germline): SGHRS, YFSETQ. This CDR3 is 15 amino acids long. J gave up 1 base and V 1 base, and 4 bases lay outside the gene matches. The CDR3 sequence: CASSLYEGANTEAFF. The CDR3 nucleotides read TGCGCCAGCAGCTTGTACGAGGGGGCGAACACTGAAGCTTTCTTT.

The table lists this clonotype with a few counts. The gene calls are TRBV15 and TRBJ1-3; D call uncertain. V was cut by 0 bases and J by 4 bases, with 10 bases left in between. The CDR3 is 15 amino acids. Per germline, CDR1 LNHNV and CDR2 YYDKDF (reference sequence). The CDR3 DNA reads TGTGCCACCAGCAGAGATAAAGGGTCCGGAAACACCATATATTTT. Its translation: CATSRDKGSGNTIYF.

This sequence joins TRBV18 and TRBJ2-3, with D perhaps assigned TRBD1 or TRBD2 (6 bases each). Germline-derived CDR1 and CDR2 are KGHSH and LQKENI. This CDR3 contains 15 residues. Trimming cost V 1 base and J 4 bases, with 12 bases left between them. CDR3 region: CASSPLGGLADTQYF. DNA of the CDR3: TGTGCCAGCTCACCACTGGGGGGCCTTGCAGATACGCAGTATTTT.

V and J are TRBV12-5 and TRBJ2-3; unclear D gene. Germline-derived CDR1 and CDR2 are LGHNT and FRNRAP. Trimming left V 7 bases short and J 8 bases short, with 16 bases between. The CDR3 spans 13 residues. The CDR3 nucleotides read TGTGCTAGTGCCAGAGAAAACCCCGGTACGCAGTATTTT. This codes for CASARENPGTQYF.

In this sample, this clonotype turned up many times. V and J are TRBV10-3 and TRBJ1-5, with 9 bases identical to TRBD1. CDR1 ENHRY and CDR2 SYGVKD come from the germline V gene. The CDR3 is 15 residues long. V gave up 3 bases and J gave up 7 bases; unmatched junction bases: 7. CDR3 DNA sequence: TGTGCCATCAGTGACTGGGACAGGGAGGACCAGCCCCAGCATTTT. Protein sequence: CAISDWDREDQPQHF.

This clonotype has at least ten counts. The rearrangement joins TRBV7-9 to TRBJ2-5, with D tentatively TRBD1 (6 bases). The length of the CDR3 is 15 residues. Trimming removed 3 bases from V and 2 bases from J, with 13 bases in between. Per germline, CDR1 SEHNR and CDR2 FQNEAQ (reference sequence). DNA of the CDR3: TGTGCCAGCAGCTTTTTAGGGGGAGTTCAAGAGACCCAGTACTTC. This encodes CASSFLGGVQETQYF. The full variable domain, with the rest looked up from reference TRBV7-9 and TRBJ2-5, is DTGVSQNPRHKITKRGQNVTFRCDPISEHNRLYWYRQTLGQGPEFLTYFQNEAQLEKSRLLSDRFSAERPKGSFSTLEIQRTEQGDSAMYLCASSFLGGVQETQYFGPGTRLLVL.

The V and J genes are TRBV29-1 and TRBJ1-1, with 7 bases aligning to TRBD1. The length of the CDR3 is 13 residues. The trim removed 5 bases at V and 2 bases at J, leaving 5 bases unmatched. Germline CDR1 SQVTM, CDR2 ANQGSEA. The CDR3 region has the DNA TGCAGCGTTAGGAGGGGGCAAAACACTGAAGCTTTCTTT. It is translated as CSVRRGQNTEAFF. Drawing the rest from reference TRBV29-1 and TRBJ1-1, the complete variable domain is SAVISQKPSRDICQRGTSLTIQCQVDSQVTMMFWYRQQPGQSLTLIATANQGSEATYESGFVIDKFPISRPNLTFSTLTVSNMSPEDSSIYLCSVRRGQNTEAFFGQGTRLTVV.

The CDR3 loop reads CSAETLSLYNEQFF. DNA for the CDR3: TGCAGTGCTGAGACACTATCCCTTTACAATGAGCAGTTCTTC. This rearrangement joins TRBV20-1 to TRBJ2-1; D remains unclear. There are 14 residues in the CDR3. The V end was cut by 5 bases, the J end by 4 bases, with 15 bases between. The germline gives CDR1 DFQATT, CDR2 SNEGSKA (reference sequence).

The rearrangement links TRBV11-2 to TRBJ1-2, with 7 nucleotides matching TRBD1. With V trimmed by 6 bases and J by 5 bases, 6 bases remained unmatched. CDR1 SGHAT and CDR2 FQNNGV come from the germline V gene. The CDR3 has 13 amino acids. The CDR3: CASRQEGQYGYTF. The CDR3 DNA sequence: TGTGCCAGCAGACAAGAGGGACAGTATGGCTACACCTTC.

This clonotype was recorded many times. CDR3 protein: CASSLAQRNTQYF. CDR3 nucleotides: TGTGCCAGCAGTTTAGCCCAGCGGAATACGCAGTATTTT. The rearrangement joins TRBV12-3 or TRBV12-4 to TRBJ2-3, with a weak D call TRBD2 (5 bases). Between the trimmed V and J ends, which lost 0 bases and 7 bases, there was a span of 8 bases. This CDR3 has 13 residues.

This clonotype was detected many times. The chain links TRBV5-1 to TRBJ1-2, with a tentative D call TRBD1 (5 bases). The V end was cut by 4 bases, the J end by 7 bases, with 14 bases between. The CDR3 sequence is 13 residues long. Germline CDR1 reads SGHRS; CDR2 reads YFSETQ. Here the CDR3 DNA reads TGCGCCAGCAGCATAAGACCGACAGCTGGCTACACCTTC. Amino acid sequence: CASSIRPTAGYTF.

V gene TRBV12-3 or TRBV12-4 combines with J gene TRBJ1-1, with unresolved D. The CDR3 extends over 12 amino acids. V lost 2 bases and J 10 bases, leaving 11 bases between the germline ends. CDR3 DNA sequence: TGTGCCAGCAGTTTACACGCAGACCGAGCTTTCTTT. Protein: CASSLHADRAFF.

This clonotype turned up a few times. The chain recombines TRBV30 with TRBJ1-2; D not certain. Trimming removed 0 bases at V and 5 bases at J, with 7 bases between. CDR1 is GTSNPN and CDR2 is SVGIG in the germline V gene (reference sequence). The CDR3 has 12 residues. The chain's CDR3 is CAWSVLGYGYTF. The CDR3 region has the DNA TGTGCCTGGAGTGTACTGGGTTATGGCTACACCTTC.

This clonotype was seen a few times. CDR3 sequence (DNA): TGCGCCAGCAGCTTGGTCCGGGACAGTAGCTATGGCTACACCTTC. Encoded protein: CASSLVRDSSYGYTF. The chain links TRBV5-1 to TRBJ1-2, with 7 bases aligning to TRBD1. Germline-derived CDR1 and CDR2 are SGHRS and YFSETQ. V lost 0 bases and J lost 4; bases outside the gene matches: 6. This CDR3 comprises 15 residues.

The chain uses TRBV3-1 and TRBJ1-2; a possible D gene is TRBD1 (5 bases). The V end was cut by 0 bases, the J end by 8 bases, with 16 bases between. This CDR3 region has 15 residues. Per germline, CDR1 LGHDT and CDR2 YNNKEL (reference sequence). The CDR3 DNA reads as TGTGCCAGCAGCCAAGATCCTTGGGGCTATAGCGGCTACACCTTC. This sequence encodes CASSQDPWGYSGYTF.